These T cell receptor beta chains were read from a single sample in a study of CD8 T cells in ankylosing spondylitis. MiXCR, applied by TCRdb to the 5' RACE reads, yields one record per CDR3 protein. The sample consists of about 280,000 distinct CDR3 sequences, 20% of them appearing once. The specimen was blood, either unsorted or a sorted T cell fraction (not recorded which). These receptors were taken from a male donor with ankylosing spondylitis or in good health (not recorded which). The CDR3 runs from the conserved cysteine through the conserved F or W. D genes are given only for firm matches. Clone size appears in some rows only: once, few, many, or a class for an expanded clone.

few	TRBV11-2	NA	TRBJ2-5	TGTGCCAGCAGCTTAGAATATGGAGAGACCCAGTACTTC	CASSLEYGETQYF
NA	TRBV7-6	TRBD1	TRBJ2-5	TGTGCCAGCAGCCACAGGGGGAACCAAGAGACCCAGTACTTC	CASSHRGNQETQYF
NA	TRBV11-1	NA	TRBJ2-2	TGTGCCAGCAGCTTAGTTGGTAGGCTGAACACCGGGGAGCTGTTTTTT	CASSLVGRLNTGELFF
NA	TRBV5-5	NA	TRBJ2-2	TGTGCCAGCAGCTTAGACGCGGTCGGGGAGCTGTTTTTT	CASSLDAVGELFF
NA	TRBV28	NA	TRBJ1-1	TGTGCCAGCAGTAGTTTATTTTCGAACACTGAAGCTTTCTTT	CASSSLFSNTEAFF
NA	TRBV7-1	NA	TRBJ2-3	TGTGCCAGCAGCTCGGGTTATGGCGGGCCGGAGGGGGGCCCCACAGATACGCAGTATTTT	CASSSGYGGPEGGPTDTQYF
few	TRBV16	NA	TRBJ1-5	TGTGCCAGCAGCCATCGTTCTGGTAATCAGCCCCAGCATTTT	CASSHRSGNQPQHF
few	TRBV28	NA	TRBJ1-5	TGTGCCAGCAGTTATCGGGCGGGCAATCAGCCCCAGCATTTT	CASSYRAGNQPQHF
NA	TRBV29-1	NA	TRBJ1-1	TGCAGCGTTGCGAACAACATGAACACTGAAGCTTTCTTT	CSVANNMNTEAFF
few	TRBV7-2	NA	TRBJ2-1	TGTGCCAGCAGCCTCCCCGAACGTGAGCAGTTCTTC	CASSLPEREQFF
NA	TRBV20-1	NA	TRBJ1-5	TGCAGTGCCCCCTCGGGGGTAACTCAGCCCCAGCATTTT	CSAPSGVTQPQHF
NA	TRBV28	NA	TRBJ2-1	TGTGCCAGCAGTTTTACGAGGGGCAATGAGCAGTTCTTC	CASSFTRGNEQFF
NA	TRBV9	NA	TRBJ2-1	TGTGCCAGCAGCGCCTCGGTTCCGTCTTCTTCCAATGAGCAGTTCTTC	CASSASVPSSSNEQFF
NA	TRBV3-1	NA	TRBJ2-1	TGTGCCAGCAGTCCTCCGGGGAGTGAGCAGTTCTTC	CASSPPGSEQFF
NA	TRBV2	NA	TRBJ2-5	TGTGCCGGTGAAAGAGGGATTCTAGAGACCCAGTACTTC	CAGERGILETQYF
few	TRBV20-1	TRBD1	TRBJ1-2	TGCAGTGCTAGAGATCAGGGGGCCACTAACTATGGCTACACCTTC	CSARDQGATNYGYTF
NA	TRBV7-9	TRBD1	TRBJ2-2	TGTGCCAGCAGCAGGGGACAGGGGAGAACCGGGGAGCTGTTTTTT	CASSRGQGRTGELFF
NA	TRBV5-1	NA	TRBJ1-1	TGCGTCAGCAGCTTTGACAGGTTGAACACTGAAGCTTTCTTT	CVSSFDRLNTEAFF
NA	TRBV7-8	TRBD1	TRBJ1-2	TGTGCCAGCAGCACAGCCACCGGGACAGGGAGTAACTATGGCTACACCTTC	CASSTATGTGSNYGYTF
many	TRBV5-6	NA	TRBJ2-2	TGTGCCAGCAGCTTGGACAGGAACACCGGGGAGCTGTTTTTT	CASSLDRNTGELFF
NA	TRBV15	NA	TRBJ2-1	TGTGCCACCAGCAGAGATGGGGATAATGAGCAGTTCTTC	CATSRDGDNEQFF
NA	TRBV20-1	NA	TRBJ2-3	TGCAGTGTTCAGACGGGGGCAGATACGCAGTATTTT	CSVQTGADTQYF
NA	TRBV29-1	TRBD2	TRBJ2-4	TGCAGCGTTGCTTTAATAGCGGGAGGCCTAGCCAAAAACATTCAGTACTTC	CSVALIAGGLAKNIQYF
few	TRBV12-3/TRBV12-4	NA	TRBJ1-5	TGTGCCAGCAGTAGCCCGGGGGATCAGCCCCAGCATTTT	CASSSPGDQPQHF
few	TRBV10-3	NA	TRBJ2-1	TGTGCCACGGGACCCCGAATCGGCTATGAGCAGTTCTTC	CATGPRIGYEQFF
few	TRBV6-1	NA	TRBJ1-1	TGTGCCAGCACTCGTAAAAGTGGGAACACTGAAGCTTTCTTT	CASTRKSGNTEAFF
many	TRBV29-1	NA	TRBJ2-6	TGCAGCGTTGGTGTGGGGGCCAACGTCCTGACTTTC	CSVGVGANVLTF
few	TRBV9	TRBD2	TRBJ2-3	TGTGCCAGCAGCGGGGAGGGAACCTACACAGATACGCAGTATTTT	CASSGEGTYTDTQYF
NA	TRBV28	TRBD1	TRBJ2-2	TGTGCCAGCAGTTTATGGGGACAGGGGAACACCGGGGAGCTGTTTTTT	CASSLWGQGNTGELFF
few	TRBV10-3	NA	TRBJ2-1	TGTGCCATCAGGGCGGGTCGGGAGAGCTCCTACAATGAGCAGTTCTTC	CAIRAGRESSYNEQFF
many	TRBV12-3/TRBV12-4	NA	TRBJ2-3	TGTGCCAGCAGCCTTCGAGAGGGCCTTCCGGGCCGGTATTTT	CASSLREGLPGRYF
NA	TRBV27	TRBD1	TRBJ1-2	TGTGCCAGCAGTTTATATGGGACAGACCCGTATGGCTACACCTTC	CASSLYGTDPYGYTF
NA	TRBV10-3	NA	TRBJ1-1	TGTGCCATCGGCGCGGGAACTGAAGCTTTCTTT	CAIGAGTEAFF
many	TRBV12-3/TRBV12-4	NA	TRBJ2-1	TGTGCCAGCAGTCTATGGGCAAATGAGCAGTTCTTC	CASSLWANEQFF
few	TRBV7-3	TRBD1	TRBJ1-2	TGTGCCAGCAGCTCGACAGGGACCGGTGGCTACACCTTC	CASSSTGTGGYTF
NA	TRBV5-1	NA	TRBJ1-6	TGCGCCAGCAGCTTGGGGGATGGCTCCTATAATTCACCCCTCCACTTT	CASSLGDGSYNSPLHF
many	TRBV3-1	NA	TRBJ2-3	TGTGCCAGCAGCCAATCCGATACGCAGTATTTT	CASSQSDTQYF
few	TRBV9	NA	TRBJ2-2	TGTGCCAGCAGCGTAGGCTCCCGCGACCTGATTACCGGGGAGCTGTTTTTT	CASSVGSRDLITGELFF
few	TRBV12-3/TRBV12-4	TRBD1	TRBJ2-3	TGTGCCAGCAGTTTTCCAGGACAGGGACTGACAGATACGCAGTATTTT	CASSFPGQGLTDTQYF
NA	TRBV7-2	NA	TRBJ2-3	TGTGCCAGCAGCTTAGAGGACGGCGGTCCCACAGATACGCAGTATTTT	CASSLEDGGPTDTQYF
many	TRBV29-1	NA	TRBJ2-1	TGCAGCGTTGGGGGGGTTGCGAGGAATGAGCAGTTCTTC	CSVGGVARNEQFF
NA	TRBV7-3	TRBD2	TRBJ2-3	TGTGCCAGCAGCCAAGGACTAGCGCGATCCACAGATACGCAGTATTTT	CASSQGLARSTDTQYF
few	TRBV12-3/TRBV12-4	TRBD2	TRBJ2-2	TGTGCCAGCAGTTTCCCGGCTAGCGGGGTGGTCGGGGAGCTGTTTTTT	CASSFPASGVVGELFF
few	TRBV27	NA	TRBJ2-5	TGTGCCAGCAGTTTAAGGGGGGGGACCCAGTACTTC	CASSLRGGTQYF
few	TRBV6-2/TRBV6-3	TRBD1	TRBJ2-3	TGTGCCAGCAGTGACCGGGGACAGCGGTTCACAGATACGCAGTATTTT	CASSDRGQRFTDTQYF
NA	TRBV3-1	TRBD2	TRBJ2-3	TGTGCCAGCAGCCAAGTGGCGGGAGGCCCAGATACGCAGTATTTT	CASSQVAGGPDTQYF
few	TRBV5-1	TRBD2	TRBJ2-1	TGCGCCAGCAGCTTGGTTAGGACTAGCGGGAGTCCTGAGCAGTTCTTC	CASSLVRTSGSPEQFF
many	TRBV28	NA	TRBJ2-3	TGTGCCAGCAGCCCGGACTCCCCATTACAGTGGGCTACGGGTACGCAGTATTTT	CASSPDSPLQWATGTQYF
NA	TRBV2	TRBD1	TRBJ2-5	TGTGCCAGCAGCCAGGACAGGGGGCAAGAGACCCAGTACTTC	CASSQDRGQETQYF